The present T cell receptor beta chain was sequenced within a study of spatial heterogeneity in lung cancer. At the level of the study: Tumor-region counts of TCR transcripts tracked strongly with a T cell module score from matched bulk RNA-seq. General study results and limits: The number of expanded tumor alpha and beta chains correlated with mutation number. Expanded TCR counts, ubiquitous and regional, correlated respectively with ubiquitous and regional nonsynonymous mutation counts.

Trimming took off 6 bases at V and 8 bases at J, with 10 bases between the two ends. CDR1 is SGHTA, CDR2 FQGNSA, per germline. The CDR3 consists of 11 residues. This clonotype showed up many times. Antigen unknown. On each TCR cDNA molecule, a unique molecular identifier was present. One entry per CDR3 protein, called by TCRdb with MiXCR from the 5' RACE reads. The data contain around 13,000 distinct CDR3 sequences, approximately 4.6% of them singletons. Time point given: sample taken at primary tumor resection. Unsorted whole RNA samples from tumor, nontumor lung or frozen PBMC were sequenced. This clonotype was sampled from a male donor with early-stage non-small cell lung cancer. The sequences come from lung tumor tissue, collected at surgery. The chain uses TRBV7-2 and TRBJ1-1; possible D gene TRBD1, 5 bases. The CDR3 loop reads CASRTKGEAFF. The DNA for the CDR3 is TGTGCCAGCAGGACGAAGGGGGAAGCTTTCTTT.